The rows below give T cell receptor beta chains drawn from one sample of a study of identical twins. Each CDR3 protein is one row after TCRdb ran MiXCR on the 5' RACE reads. The table records roughly 1,500,000 distinct CDR3 sequences, around 33% of them present only once. The sequencing input was cord blood. The receptors originated from a newborn girl in good health. CDR3s include the opening cysteine and the closing phenylalanine or tryptophan. A D gene is named only where the DNA matches it firmly. Size values are once, few and many counts, or a class for expanded clones, and some rows have none.

D gene	V gene	J gene	clone size	CDR3 DNA	CDR3 protein
.	TRBV28	TRBJ2-5	.	TGTGCCAGCAGTTTAATTTTTGGGGGAACAGAGACCCAGTACTTC	CASSLIFGGTETQYF
.	TRBV20-1	TRBJ1-1	.	TGCAGTGCTAGAGATTGGGCGGGGCTACGAACTGAAGCTTTCTTT	CSARDWAGLRTEAFF
TRBD2	TRBV12-3/TRBV12-4	TRBJ2-1	many	TGTGCCAGCAGACTAGCGGGGGGGAATGAGCAGTTCTTC	CASRLAGGNEQFF
.	TRBV29-1	TRBJ1-1	few	TGCAGCGTTGAGACCGCGAATGAAGCTTTCTTT	CSVETANEAFF
.	TRBV20-1	TRBJ2-7	.	TGCAGTGCTAGAGATGTTGCCGACTACGAGCAGTACTTC	CSARDVADYEQYF
TRBD2	TRBV10-3	TRBJ2-7	.	TGTGCCATCAGCCCGGGGGGGCGCTACAATGAGCAGTACTTC	CAISPGGRYNEQYF
.	TRBV29-1	TRBJ2-5	few	TGCAGCGTTGGGGGGACTTATGAGACCCGGTACTTC	CSVGGTYETRYF
TRBD2	TRBV20-1	TRBJ2-7	.	TGCAGTGCGCCGACCGGGACTAGGACCTACGAGCAGTACTTC	CSAPTGTRTYEQYF
TRBD2	TRBV20-1	TRBJ2-7	once	TGCAGTGCTAGAGATAGACTAGCGAATTCCTACGAGCAGTACTTC	CSARDRLANSYEQYF
TRBD1	TRBV10-3	TRBJ1-1	few	TGTGCCACCCGACACCTCCCCGGGACAGGACGTCTCATGAACACTGAAGCTTTCTTT	CATRHLPGTGRLMNTEAFF
.	TRBV6-6	TRBJ2-4	.	TGTGCCAGCAGTCCCTCCGGGACACTAGCCAAAAACATTCAGTACTTC	CASSPSGTLAKNIQYF
TRBD2	TRBV3-1	TRBJ2-3	few	TGTGCCAGCAGCCCCCTCTCGAGCGGGACCGCAGATACGCAGTATTTT	CASSPLSSGTADTQYF
.	TRBV7-9	TRBJ2-1	few	TGTGCCAGCAGCTTACTTGGGTATTCTAGCTCCTACAATGAGCAGTTCTTC	CASSLLGYSSSYNEQFF
TRBD2	TRBV12-3/TRBV12-4	TRBJ2-5	.	TGTGCCAGCAGTTCAAGCGGGACCCCACAAGAGACCCAGTACTTC	CASSSSGTPQETQYF
TRBD2	TRBV7-2	TRBJ2-5	once	TGTGCCAGCAGCTTAGAGGGACTAGTGAGCAATGAGCGGTTCTTC	CASSLEGLVSNERFF
.	TRBV27	TRBJ2-3	few	TGTGCCAGCAGCCAGGGGCATACGCAGTATTTT	CASSQGHTQYF
TRBD2	TRBV13	TRBJ2-3	few	TGTGCCAGCAGCCCAACTAAGAGCGGGGGAACAGATACGCAGTATTTT	CASSPTKSGGTDTQYF
TRBD2	TRBV12-3/TRBV12-4	TRBJ2-3	many	TGCGCCAGCACCCCCACTAGCGGGAGTACAGATACGCAGTATTTT	CASTPTSGSTDTQYF
.	TRBV12-3/TRBV12-4	TRBJ2-3	few	TGTGCCAGCAGTTTCGCGAGCGGGACAAGCACAGATACGCAGTATTTT	CASSFASGTSTDTQYF
TRBD1	TRBV6-1	TRBJ2-7	.	TGTGCCAGCGGGACAGGGGCCTTCGAGCAGTACTTC	CASGTGAFEQYF
TRBD2	TRBV6-5	TRBJ2-7	.	TGTGCCAGCAGTCCTAATCTAGCGGGCCGTTACAATGAGCAGTACTTC	CASSPNLAGRYNEQYF
.	TRBV14	TRBJ2-3	.	TGTGCCAGCAGCCAACGACTGGTTCGGGATACGCAGTATTTT	CASSQRLVRDTQYF
TRBD1	TRBV12-3/TRBV12-4	TRBJ2-3	.	TGTGCCAGCAGCCCCCGGGACAGTGCGTGGGATACGCAGTATTTT	CASSPRDSAWDTQYF
.	TRBV20-1	TRBJ1-2	few	TGCAGTGCTAGTAAAGGAGGCTATGGCTACACCTTC	CSASKGGYGYTF
.	TRBV6-5	TRBJ2-3	.	TGTGCCAGCAGGGACATTCGCACAGATACGCAGTATTTT	CASRDIRTDTQYF
TRBD1	TRBV9	TRBJ2-2	once	TGTGCCAGCAAAACCGGGACAGGGAACACCGGGGAGCTGTTTTTT	CASKTGTGNTGELFF
TRBD1	TRBV12-3/TRBV12-4	TRBJ2-7	few	TGTGCCAGCACCATGGGACAGGCAGCCTACGAGCAGTACTTC	CASTMGQAAYEQYF
.	TRBV2	TRBJ2-7	.	TGTGCCAGCAGTGAAGTGTCAAGGGCAGAGCAGTACTTC	CASSEVSRAEQYF
.	TRBV6-6	TRBJ2-7	few	TGTGCCAGCAGTTACCCCCAATTAAACTCCTACGAGCAGTACTTC	CASSYPQLNSYEQYF
.	TRBV5-1	TRBJ2-5	many	TGCGCCAGCAGCTTACAGGGCACTCAAGAGACCCAGTACTTC	CASSLQGTQETQYF
.	TRBV6-5	TRBJ2-3	.	TGTGCCAGCAGTTCAGTAGCAGGGTTGGACACAGATACGCAGTATTTT	CASSSVAGLDTDTQYF
TRBD1	TRBV19	TRBJ2-6	.	TGTGCCAGTAGTGCACTACGCCAGGGGGAGGGGGCCAACGTCCTGACTTTC	CASSALRQGEGANVLTF
TRBD2	TRBV5-1	TRBJ2-3	.	TGCGCCAGCAGCTTGGAAGTAGCGGGGGGCACAGATACGCAGTATTTT	CASSLEVAGGTDTQYF
.	TRBV3-1	TRBJ2-3	once	TGTGCCAGCAGCCAAAGGACTACGCAGTATTTT	CASSQRTTQYF
.	TRBV12-3/TRBV12-4	TRBJ2-5	many	TGTGCCAGCAGTCCAGGGCGCAGAGGGTCAGAGACCCAGTACTTC	CASSPGRRGSETQYF
TRBD1	TRBV29-1	TRBJ1-6	.	TGCAGCGCCCTACCTGACAGGGTCTATAATTCACCCCTCCACTTT	CSALPDRVYNSPLHF
.	TRBV7-2	TRBJ2-3	few	TGTGCCAGCAGCTTAGACAAAGGGACTTGGAATACGCAGTATTTT	CASSLDKGTWNTQYF
.	TRBV20-1	TRBJ2-1	few	TGCAGTGCTAGAGATTACCTCTTGACCGGGACCACCTACAATGAGCAGTTCTTC	CSARDYLLTGTTYNEQFF
TRBD1	TRBV5-1	TRBJ1-5	.	TGCGCCAGCAGAGGGGACAGGGGGCAGGTGTATAGCAATCAGCCCCAGCATTTT	CASRGDRGQVYSNQPQHF
TRBD2	TRBV5-1	TRBJ2-7	.	TGCGCCAGCAGCTTAGCGGGACTAGCGGGTGCTAGCTCCTACAATGAGCAGTACTTC	CASSLAGLAGASSYNEQYF
.	TRBV29-1	TRBJ2-7	.	TGCAGCGTCGCACTCCTAAAAACGCGCCACGAGCAGTACTTC	CSVALLKTRHEQYF
.	TRBV5-1	TRBJ2-7	.	TGCGCCAGCAGCTTTTTACTTACCGGAGCCACCTACGAGCAGTACTTC	CASSFLLTGATYEQYF
TRBD1	TRBV27	TRBJ2-1	.	TGTGCCAGCAGTTTAGTGGGACAGAGCCACAATGAGCAGTTCTTC	CASSLVGQSHNEQFF
TRBD1	TRBV5-1	TRBJ1-4	few	TGTGCCAGCAGCCCACGGACAGGGGAGGAAAAACTGTTTTTT	CASSPRTGEEKLFF
.	TRBV27	TRBJ2-7	few	TGTGCCAGCAGTTCAGGGGATTTGGGGCAGTACTTC	CASSSGDLGQYF
TRBD1	TRBV29-1	TRBJ2-7	few	TGCAGCGTTGGGGGACAGGGGGCGCAGCCGTACGAGCAGTACTTC	CSVGGQGAQPYEQYF
TRBD2	TRBV5-1	TRBJ2-5	few	TGCGCCAGCAGCTTGAGCGGGACTAGCTCCTTGAAGGGAGAGACCCAGTACTTC	CASSLSGTSSLKGETQYF
TRBD1	TRBV6-1	TRBJ1-4	few	TGTGCCAGCAGGGAACAGGGGACTCCTAATGAAAAACTGTTTTTT	CASREQGTPNEKLFF
TRBD2	TRBV3-1	TRBJ2-7	few	TGTGCCAGCAGCTCCGGGACTAGCGGGAGGGCCGGGTCCGAGCAGTACTTC	CASSSGTSGRAGSEQYF